The clone carrying this T cell receptor beta chain has a handful of counts. Its specificity is unknown. Germline lookup yields CDR1 SGHVS and CDR2 FQNEAQ. Trimming took off 5 bases at V and 4 bases at J, with 15 bases between the two ends. The CDR3 runs 14 residues. This specimen comes from a study of CD8 T cells in ankylosing spondylitis. Regarding the study as a whole: Disease-linked clones were reportedly significantly enriched in matched ankylosing spondylitis synovial fluid. It appeared that ankylosing spondylitis blood was characterized by a TCR beta motif of about eight highly homologous variants. CD8+ cells made up the disease-linked clones, which were relatively rare in peripheral blood. Earlier reports found some motif variants in synovial fluid and blood in reactive arthritis.

Libraries of TCR beta came from quantitative 5'-RACE with molecular barcodes. Using its own MiXCR run on the 5' RACE reads, TCRdb lists one record per CDR3 protein. The table lists approximately 440,000 distinct CDR3 sequences, more than 15% of them singletons, with just over 1% in the top ten. The rearrangement joins TRBV7-8 to TRBJ2-7; perhaps TRBD1 as D (6 bases). The sequencing sample was made of blood, either unsorted or a sorted T cell fraction (not recorded which). This TCR derives from a male donor with ankylosing spondylitis. CDR3 region: CASSKGHKEYEQYF. The CDR3 DNA reads as TGTGCCAGCAGCAAGGGACACAAAGAGTACGAGCAGTACTTC. Using reference TRBV7-8 and TRBJ2-7 for the parts outside the CDR3, the full variable domain is GAGVSQSPRYKVAKRGQDVALRCDPISGHVSLFWYQQALGQGPEFLTYFQNEAQLDKSGLPSDRFFAERPEGSVSTLKIQRTQQEDSAVYLCASSKGHKEYEQYFGPGTRLTVT.